A selection of T cell receptor beta chains follows, all from one sample in a study of blood T cell repertoires in COVID-19. Clones were sequenced by immunoSEQ multiplex PCR, and TCRdb holds only the in-frame ones, with some missing. The profile shows around 20,000 clones, roughly 91% of them singletons. The sample was peripheral blood. These receptors were collected from a human donor in a cohort sampled during active COVID-19. CDR3s include the opening cysteine and the closing phenylalanine or tryptophan. D genes are given only for firm matches.

>TRBJ1-2|TRBD1|TRBV2
TGTGCCAGCACCCCTGGGACAGGGGGTGTCCCCTTCTATGGCTACACCTTC
CASTPGTGGVPFYGYTF
>TRBJ1-1|NA|TRBV6-1
TGTGCCAGCAGTGAGACAGCGGGCACTGAAGCTTTCTTT
CASSETAGTEAFF
>TRBJ2-1|TRBD1|TRBV27
TGTGCCAGCAGTCACCCGGGACAGTGGAATGAGCAGTTCTTC
CASSHPGQWNEQFF
>TRBJ1-2|NA|TRBV12-3/TRBV12-4
TGTGCCAGCAGTGAGGGGGACTATGGCTACACCTTC
CASSEGDYGYTF
>TRBJ2-7|NA|TRBV9
TGTGCCAGCAGTCGCAGCTCCTACGAGCAGTACTTC
CASSRSSYEQYF
>TRBJ2-7|TRBD2|TRBV14
TGTGCCAGCAGCCAACCTAGCGGGAGTTGGTCCTACGAGCAGTACTTC
CASSQPSGSWSYEQYF
>TRBJ1-2|NA|TRBV14
TGTGCCAGCAGCCTCGAGCCCTGGTATGGCTACACCTTC
CASSLEPWYGYTF
>TRBJ2-3|TRBD2|TRBV7-9
TGTGCCAGCAGCTTAGATTATGGGGCGGGAGGTCCACCAGATACGCAGTATTTT
CASSLDYGAGGPPDTQYF
>TRBJ2-1|NA|TRBV21-1
TGTGCCAGCAGCACCGAAGGAGTAGAGCAGTTCTTC
CASSTEGVEQFF
>TRBJ2-7|NA|TRBV7-2
TGTGCCAGCAGCTTCGGGGGATGGGAGCAGTACTTC
CASSFGGWEQYF